These 30 T cell receptor beta chains came from one sample sequenced in a study of blood T cell repertoires in COVID-19. The method was immunoSEQ multiplex PCR; TCRdb's version includes in-frame clones alone and lacks a portion of them. The sample contains tens of thousands of clones, around 77% of which appear only once. What was sequenced was peripheral blood. These receptors all stem from a man aged 65 to 79 with COVID-19, enrolled during active disease.

The V and J genes are TRBV7-3 and TRBJ2-5, with 10 bases aligning to TRBD2. Germline assignment: CDR1 SGHTA and CDR2 FQGTGA. CDR3 length equals 15 residues. Germline trimming cut 5 bases from V and 5 bases from J; bases unmatched to any gene: 8. The CDR3, as DNA: TGTGCCAGCAGCGCCCGAGGAGCGGGAGGGGAGACCCAGTACTTC. It is translated as CASSARGAGGETQYF.

The chain couples TRBV5-4 to TRBJ2-7; D possibly corresponds to TRBD2 (5 bases). V was cut by 9 bases and J by 0 bases, with 13 bases left in between. Germline values: CDR1 SGHNT, CDR2 YYREEE (reference sequence). This CDR3 is 13 amino acids long. CDR3 bases: TGTGCCACCGGACTTCCCGACTCCTACGAGCAGTACTTC. It yields the protein CATGLPDSYEQYF. The full variable domain, its missing parts supplied by reference TRBV5-4 and TRBJ2-7, is ETGVTQSPTHLIKTRGQQVTLRCSSQSGHNTVSWYQQALGQGPQFIFQYYREEENGRGNFPPRFSGLQFPNYSSELNVNALELDDSALYLCATGLPDSYEQYFGPGTRLTVT.

This clone has only one observation. The chain combines TRBV27 with TRBJ2-7; 7 bases agree with TRBD1. The ends lost 6 bases at V and 7 bases at J; junction bases unmatched: 9. The germline V gene encodes CDR1 MNHEY and CDR2 SMNVEV (reference sequence). The CDR3 runs to 13 residues. CDR3 sequence reads: CASRYRGSREQYF. DNA of the CDR3: TGTGCCAGCAGATACAGGGGATCGCGTGAGCAGTACTTC.

The chain couples TRBV28 to TRBJ2-1; 13 nucleotides match TRBD2. The CDR3 is made up of 17 amino acids. Germline V gene lookup returns CDR1 MDHEN and CDR2 SYDVKM. The V and J ends lost 6 bases and 2 bases, in that order; junction bases with no gene match: 7. CDR3 protein: CASSTPGLAGPYNEQFF. CDR3 coding DNA: TGTGCCAGCAGCACCCCGGGACTAGCGGGACCCTACAATGAGCAGTTCTTC.

V and J are TRBV6-2 or TRBV6-3 and TRBJ2-1, with TRBD2 matching 13 bases. The CDR3 covers 18 residues. Germline-derived CDR1 and CDR2 are MNHEY and SVGEGT. The J segment lost 6 bases and the V segment lost 4 bases, leaving 12 bases of the junction unmatched. The CDR3 region has the DNA TGTGCCAGCAGTTGGGGGACTAGCGGGATTCGGCTCGGCAATGAGCAGTTCTTC. Translated: CASSWGTSGIRLGNEQFF.

The chain joins TRBV3-1 (or the pseudogene TRBV3-2) to TRBJ1-3, with D possibly being TRBD1 (5 bases). The CDR3 length is 18 residues. From germline, CDR1 is LGHDT and CDR2 YNNKEL (reference sequence). V lost 0 bases, J lost 0 bases, and 15 bases lay in between. The CDR3 loop reads CASSQDRGFLISGNTIYF. The CDR3 DNA follows: TGTGCCAGCAGCCAAGATCGGGGGTTTCTAATCTCTGGAAACACCATATATTTT.

J is TRBJ1-2 and V is TRBV27, with 11 bases that match TRBD1. V trimming: 5 bases; J trimming: 8 bases; junction bases outside the gene matches: 10. CDR1 and CDR2 from the germline V gene are MNHEY and SMNVEV (reference sequence). The CDR3 runs 15 residues. DNA of the CDR3: TGTGCCAGCAGTCCCGCGGTCCGGGACAGGGGGGGCTACACCTTC. Translation gives CASSPAVRDRGGYTF.

This chain links TRBV3-1 (or the pseudogene TRBV3-2) with TRBJ2-3; 8 nucleotides agree with TRBD2. CDR1 and CDR2 (germline): LGHDT, YNNKEL (reference sequence). The CDR3 spans 16 residues. The V gene end was trimmed by 3 bases and the J gene end by 2 bases; junction bases not matched to a gene: 7. The CDR3 spells CASSHRREVVTDTQYF. The CDR3 region has the DNA TGTGCCAGCAGCCATCGGCGGGAGGTTGTCACAGATACGCAGTATTTT.

The chain combines TRBV11-3 with TRBJ2-1; perhaps TRBD1 as D (6 bases). Germline CDR1 is SGHNT and CDR2 is YENEEA. The V end lost 5 bases, the J end lost 4 bases, and 9 bases lay between the germline ends. The CDR3 covers 13 residues. The CDR3 region has the DNA TGTGCCAGCAGCCCCGGACAGTACAATGAGCAGTTCTTC. It translates to CASSPGQYNEQFF. Using reference TRBV11-3 and TRBJ2-1 for the parts outside the CDR3, the full variable domain is EAGVVQSPRYKIIEKKQPVAFWCNPISGHNTLYWYLQNLGQGPELLIRYENEEAVDDSQLPKDRFSAERLKGVDSTLKIQPAELGDSAVYLCASSPGQYNEQFFGPGTRLTVL.

The V and J genes are TRBV10-3 and TRBJ2-4, with D possibly being TRBD1 (7 bases). CDR3 size: 15 residues. The germline V gene has CDR1 ENHRY and CDR2 SYGVKD. V was clipped by 6 bases and J by 4 bases, with 16 bases between them. The CDR3 region is CAISGGRDRKNIQYF. For the CDR3, the DNA is TGTGCCATCAGCGGGGGCCGGGACAGAAAAAACATTCAGTACTTC.

The genes are TRBV6-2 or TRBV6-3 and TRBJ1-4; TRBD1 aligns across 7 bases. There are 18 residues in the CDR3. Trimming at V came to 0 bases and at J to 0 bases, leaving 7 bases not matched to a gene. Germline V gene data show CDR1 as MNHEY and CDR2 as SVGEGT. The CDR3 nucleotides read TGTGCCAGCAGTTACTCGTTGGGACAGACTTCAACTAATGAAAAACTGTTTTTT. It translates to CASSYSLGQTSTNEKLFF.

J is TRBJ2-5 and V is TRBV5-1, with TRBD2 matching over 7 bases. This CDR3 region has 15 residues. CDR1 and CDR2 (germline): SGHRS, YFSETQ. After removal of 4 bases from V and 4 bases from J, the junction contained 10 bases not matched to a gene. The CDR3 reads CASSPPAAGVETQYF. The CDR3 DNA follows: TGCGCCAGCAGCCCGCCTGCGGCGGGAGTAGAGACCCAGTACTTC.

J is TRBJ2-3 and V is TRBV5-1, with D possibly matching TRBD2 (6 bases). CDR1 is SGHRS, CDR2 YFSETQ, per germline. V lost 1 base, J lost 12 bases, and 18 bases lay in between. CDR3 length equals 14 residues. The chain's CDR3 is CASSLRRGGFLQYF. Here the CDR3 DNA reads TGCGCCAGCAGCTTGAGGAGGGGAGGTTTTCTACAGTATTTT.

The V and J genes are TRBV15 and TRBJ2-5, with TRBD2 matching over 8 bases. V shed 0 bases, J shed 5 bases, and the junction held 8 bases outside the gene matches. The CDR3 spans 16 residues. CDR1 and CDR2 (germline): LNHNV, YYDKDF (reference sequence). CDR3 sequence (DNA): TGTGCCACCAGCAGAGAACTAGCGGCCATAAGGGAGACCCAGTACTTC. It encodes CATSRELAAIRETQYF.

The chain links TRBV7-2 to TRBJ2-1; weak D call: TRBD2 (6 bases). With 2 bases removed from V and 8 bases from J, the gap between germline ends came to 13 bases. The CDR3 spans 14 residues. Looked up from germline, CDR1 is SGHTA and CDR2 is FQGNSA. For the CDR3, the DNA is TGTGCCAGCAGCTTAATGGGTAGCGGCCATGAGCAGTTCTTC. Translated, it gives CASSLMGSGHEQFF.

The chain links TRBV4-2 to TRBJ1-2, with 8 bases lining up with TRBD1. The CDR3 sequence is 17 residues long. Per the germline V gene, CDR1 is LGHNA and CDR2 is YNFKEQ. V lost 0 bases and J lost 4; bases outside the gene matches: 10. The CDR3 loop reads CASSQEILQGALYGYTF. In nucleotides, the CDR3 is TGTGCCAGCAGCCAAGAAATCCTCCAGGGGGCTCTCTATGGCTACACCTTC.

This chain joins TRBV19 and TRBJ1-4, with 8 bases identical to TRBD1. The CDR3 is made up of 14 amino acids. Germline loops: CDR1 LNHDA, CDR2 SQIVND (reference sequence). V lost 5 bases and J lost 8; bases outside the gene matches: 7. For the CDR3, the DNA is TGTGCCAGTAGTTCCGACAGGGGTCGCGAAAAACTGTTTTTT. Amino acid sequence: CASSSDRGREKLFF.

The chain couples TRBV15 to TRBJ1-2; the D gene is possibly TRBD1 (5 bases). The CDR3 extends over 15 amino acids. Germline assignment: CDR1 LNHNV and CDR2 YYDKDF (reference sequence). V lost 0 bases to trimming and J lost 5 bases, with 13 bases between them. CDR3 in amino acids: CATSREGRVTYGYTF. As DNA, the CDR3 is TGTGCCACCAGCAGAGAAGGCAGGGTCACTTATGGCTACACCTTC. The full variable domain, completed using reference TRBV15 and TRBJ1-2, is DAMVIQNPRYQVTQFGKPVTLSCSQTLNHNVMYWYQQKSSQAPKLLFHYYDKDFNNEADTPDNFQSRRPNTSFCFLDIRSPGLGDTAMYLCATSREGRVTYGYTFGSGTRLTVV.

Within the sample, this clone is medium-sized. The chain has TRBV7-2 and TRBJ1-2, with D unresolved. Germline V CDR1 and CDR2: SGHTA, FQGNSA. V lost 2 bases to trimming and J lost 2 bases, with 6 bases between them. This CDR3 region has 13 residues. The CDR3: CASSLLENYGYTF. The CDR3 DNA reads TGTGCCAGCAGCTTACTCGAGAACTATGGCTACACCTTC.

The chain carries TRBV5-1 and TRBJ2-3, with 8 bases lining up with TRBD1. The CDR3 runs 17 residues. The trim removed 0 bases at V and 1 base at J, leaving 7 bases unmatched. Looked up from germline, CDR1 is SGHRS and CDR2 is YFSETQ. CDR3 region: CASSLAGQGRGTDTQYF. The CDR3, as DNA: TGCGCCAGCAGCTTGGCTGGACAGGGAAGGGGCACAGATACGCAGTATTTT.

The rearrangement uses TRBV29-1 and TRBJ2-7; 10 bases fit TRBD2. V lost 6 bases to trimming and J lost 5 bases; unmatched junction nucleotides: 4. The CDR3 length is 12 residues. Germline-derived CDR1 and CDR2 are SQVTM and ANQGSEA. CDR3 region: CSVLAGAHEQYF. Written as DNA, the CDR3 is TGCAGCGTGCTAGCGGGAGCCCACGAGCAGTACTTC.

This clone was detected only a few times. J is TRBJ1-2 and V is TRBV28; TRBD1 aligns across 8 bases. The V gene end was trimmed by 5 bases and the J gene end by 3 bases; junction bases not matched to a gene: 11. The CDR3 length is 16 residues. Germline-derived CDR1 and CDR2 are MDHEN and SYDVKM. In DNA, the CDR3 is TGTGCCAGCAGTATCCGACCCCCGACAGGGGACTATGGCTACACCTTC. Residues: CASSIRPPTGDYGYTF.

The gene calls are TRBV3-1 (or the pseudogene TRBV3-2) and TRBJ2-5, with 7 bases aligning to TRBD1. Trimming at V came to 8 bases and at J to 11 bases, leaving 11 bases not matched to a gene. This CDR3 has 12 amino acids. Germline CDR1 LGHDT, CDR2 YNNKEL (reference sequence). The CDR3 nucleotides read TGTGCCAGCGGCCTTGGGACAGCCGGACAGTACTTC. Translation: CASGLGTAGQYF.

The gene calls are TRBV5-1 and TRBJ2-5; D is perhaps TRBD2 (5 bases). V dropped 4 bases and J dropped 5 bases, with 12 bases sitting between them. In germline, CDR1 is SGHRS, CDR2 YFSETQ. This CDR3 is built from 13 residues. The CDR3 protein is CASSAQPGETQYF. DNA for the CDR3: TGCGCCAGCAGCGCGCAGCCGGGGGAGACCCAGTACTTC.

This clone came up a few times. The chain joins TRBV6-2 or TRBV6-3 to TRBJ1-5; tentative D call: TRBD1 (6 bases). The CDR3 length is 16 residues. The V gene's germline CDR1 is MNHEY and CDR2 SVGEGT. With 2 bases removed from V and 3 bases from J, the gap between germline ends came to 14 bases. CDR3 residues: CASSYLPGAVNQPQHF. As DNA, the CDR3 is TGTGCCAGCAGTTACCTGCCAGGGGCTGTCAATCAGCCCCAGCATTTT.

The chain recombines TRBV15 with TRBJ2-7, with D unresolved. V was shortened by 1 base and J by 4 bases, with 14 bases between the two germline ends. CDR1 is LNHNV, CDR2 YYDKDF, per germline (reference sequence). The CDR3 runs to 15 residues. The CDR3 protein is CATSRVSGGSYEQYF. CDR3 DNA sequence: TGTGCCACCAGCAGAGTGTCCGGCGGATCTTACGAGCAGTACTTC.

The J gene is TRBJ2-1, the V gene TRBV5-4; TRBD2 matches 9 bases. V gave up 0 bases and J gave up 8 bases; unmatched junction bases: 0. In germline, CDR1 is SGHNT, CDR2 YYREEE (reference sequence). This CDR3 is built from 13 residues. CDR3 DNA sequence: TGTGCCAGCAGCTTGGGACTAGCGGATGAGCAGTTCTTC. Amino acids: CASSLGLADEQFF. Based on the CDR3 plus reference TRBV5-4 and TRBJ2-1, the full variable domain is ETGVTQSPTHLIKTRGQQVTLRCSSQSGHNTVSWYQQALGQGPQFIFQYYREEENGRGNFPPRFSGLQFPNYSSELNVNALELDDSALYLCASSLGLADEQFFGPGTRLTVL.

This chain uses TRBV5-5 with TRBJ2-5, with D possibly TRBD2 on 6 matching bases. V lost 3 bases and J lost 5, with 14 bases in between. Germline CDR1 and CDR2: SGHKS and YYEKEE (reference sequence). This CDR3 has 14 residues. In DNA, the CDR3 is TGTGCCAGCAGCTCGGGAGAAGCGGAGGAGACCCAGTACTTC. This sequence encodes CASSSGEAEETQYF.

This clone has only a few counts. V usage is TRBV28 and J usage is TRBJ1-2; D unclear. Germline CDR1 MDHEN, CDR2 SYDVKM. This CDR3 spans 11 amino acids. The V and J ends lost 4 bases and 8 bases respectively, with 8 bases between them. The CDR3 is CASSSRAGYTF. The DNA of the CDR3 is TGTGCCAGCAGTTCGCGGGCGGGCTACACCTTC.

The V call is TRBV11-3, the J call TRBJ1-1; D is perhaps TRBD1 (5 bases). The germline V and J ends were trimmed by 3 bases and 0 bases, with 17 bases remaining between them. The CDR3 covers 17 residues. Germline assignment: CDR1 SGHNT and CDR2 YENEEA. The CDR3 DNA reads as TGTGCCAGCAGCTTGGGGGGGGTCTCTACGATGAACACTGAAGCTTTCTTT. Its protein product is CASSLGGVSTMNTEAFF.